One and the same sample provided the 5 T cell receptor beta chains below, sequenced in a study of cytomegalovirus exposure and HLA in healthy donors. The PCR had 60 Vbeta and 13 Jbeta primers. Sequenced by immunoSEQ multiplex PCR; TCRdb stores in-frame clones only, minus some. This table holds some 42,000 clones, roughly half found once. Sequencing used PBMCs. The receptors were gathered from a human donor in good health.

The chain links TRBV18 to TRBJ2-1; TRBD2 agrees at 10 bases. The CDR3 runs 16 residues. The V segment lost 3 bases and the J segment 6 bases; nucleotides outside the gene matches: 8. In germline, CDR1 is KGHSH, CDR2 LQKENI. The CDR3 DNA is TGTGCCAGCTCACCGAACTGGGGGACTAGCGTCAATGAGCAGTTCTTC. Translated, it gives CASSPNWGTSVNEQFF.

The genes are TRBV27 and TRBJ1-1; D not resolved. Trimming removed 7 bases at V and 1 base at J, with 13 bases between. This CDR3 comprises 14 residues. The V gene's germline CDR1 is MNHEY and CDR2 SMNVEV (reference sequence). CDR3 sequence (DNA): TGTGCCAGCACCCTATTGGGAGGGAACACTGAAGCTTTCTTT. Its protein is CASTLLGGNTEAFF.

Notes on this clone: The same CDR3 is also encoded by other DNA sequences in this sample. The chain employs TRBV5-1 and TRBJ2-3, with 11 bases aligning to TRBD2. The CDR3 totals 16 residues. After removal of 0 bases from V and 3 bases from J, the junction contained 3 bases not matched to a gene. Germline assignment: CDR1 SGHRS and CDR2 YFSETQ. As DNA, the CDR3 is TGCGCCAGCAGCTTGGGAACTAGCGGGGGAACAGATACGCAGTATTTT. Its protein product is CASSLGTSGGTDTQYF. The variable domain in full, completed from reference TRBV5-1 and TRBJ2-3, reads KAGVTQTPRYLIKTRGQQVTLSCSPISGHRSVSWYQQTPGQGLQFLFEYFSETQRNKGNFPGRFSGRQFSNSRSEMNVSTLELGDSALYLCASSLGTSGGTDTQYFGPGTRLTVL.

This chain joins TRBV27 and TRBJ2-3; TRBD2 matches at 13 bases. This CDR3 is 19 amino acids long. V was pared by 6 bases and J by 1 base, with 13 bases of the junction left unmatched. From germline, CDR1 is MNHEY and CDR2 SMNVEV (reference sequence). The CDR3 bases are TGTGCCAGCAGGAAACTAGCGGGAGGGGAAGTATGGGGCACAGATACGCAGTATTTT. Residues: CASRKLAGGEVWGTDTQYF.

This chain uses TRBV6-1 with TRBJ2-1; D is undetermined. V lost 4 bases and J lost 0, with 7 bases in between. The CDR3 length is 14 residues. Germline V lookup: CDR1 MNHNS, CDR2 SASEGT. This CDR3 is CASSVVVSYNEQFF. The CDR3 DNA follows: TGTGCCAGCAGTGTAGTGGTCTCCTACAATGAGCAGTTCTTC.